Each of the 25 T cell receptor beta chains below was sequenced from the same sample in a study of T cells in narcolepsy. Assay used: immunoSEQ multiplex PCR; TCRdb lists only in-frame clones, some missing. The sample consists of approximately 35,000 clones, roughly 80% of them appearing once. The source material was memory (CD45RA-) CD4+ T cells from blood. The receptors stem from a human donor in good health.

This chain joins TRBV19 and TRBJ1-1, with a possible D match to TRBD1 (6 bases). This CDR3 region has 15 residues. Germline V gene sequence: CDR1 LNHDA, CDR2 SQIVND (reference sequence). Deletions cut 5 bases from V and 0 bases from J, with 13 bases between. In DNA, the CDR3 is TGTGCCAGTAGTGATCAGGGGATAATGAACACTGAAGCTTTCTTT. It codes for CASSDQGIMNTEAFF.

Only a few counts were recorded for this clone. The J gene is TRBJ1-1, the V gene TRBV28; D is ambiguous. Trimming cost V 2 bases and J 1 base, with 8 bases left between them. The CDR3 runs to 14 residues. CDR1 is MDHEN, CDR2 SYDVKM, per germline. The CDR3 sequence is CASSLPGGNTEAFF. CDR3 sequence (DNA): TGTGCCAGCAGTTTACCAGGAGGGAACACTGAAGCTTTCTTT.

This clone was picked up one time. The CDR3 sequence: CASSLSSVTGELFF. The CDR3, as DNA: TGTGCCAGCAGCTTATCTTCGGTAACCGGGGAGCTGTTTTTT. The rearrangement links TRBV7-3 to TRBJ2-2; D gene unclear. V was shortened by 2 bases and J by 5 bases, with 9 bases between the two germline ends. Germline-derived CDR1 and CDR2 are SGHTA and FQGTGA. The CDR3 length is 14 residues.

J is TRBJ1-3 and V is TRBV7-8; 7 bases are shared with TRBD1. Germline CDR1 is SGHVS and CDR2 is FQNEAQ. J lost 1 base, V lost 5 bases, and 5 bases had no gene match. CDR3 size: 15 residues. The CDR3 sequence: CASSHRGASGNTIYF. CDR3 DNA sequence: TGTGCCAGCAGCCACAGGGGAGCGTCTGGAAACACCATATATTTT.

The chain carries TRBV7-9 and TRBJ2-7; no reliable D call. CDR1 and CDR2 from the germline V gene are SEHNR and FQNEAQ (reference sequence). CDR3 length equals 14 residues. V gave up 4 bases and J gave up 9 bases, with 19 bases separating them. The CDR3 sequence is CASSSPGLGYRQYF. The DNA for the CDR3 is TGTGCCAGCAGCTCGCCCGGCTTGGGGTATCGGCAGTACTTC.

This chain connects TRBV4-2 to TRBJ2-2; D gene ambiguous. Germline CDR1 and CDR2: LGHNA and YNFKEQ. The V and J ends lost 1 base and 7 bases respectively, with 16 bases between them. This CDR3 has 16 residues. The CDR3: CASSQGVVSEVGELFF. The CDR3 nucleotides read TGTGCCAGCAGCCAAGGGGTAGTCTCTGAGGTCGGGGAGCTGTTTTTT.

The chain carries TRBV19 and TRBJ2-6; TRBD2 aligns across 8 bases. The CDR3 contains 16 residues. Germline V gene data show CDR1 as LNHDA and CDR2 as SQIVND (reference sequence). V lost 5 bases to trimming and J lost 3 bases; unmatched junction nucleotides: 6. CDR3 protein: CASSSRGGIGANVLTF. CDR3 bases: TGTGCCAGTAGTTCCCGCGGGGGGATTGGGGCCAACGTCCTGACTTTC.

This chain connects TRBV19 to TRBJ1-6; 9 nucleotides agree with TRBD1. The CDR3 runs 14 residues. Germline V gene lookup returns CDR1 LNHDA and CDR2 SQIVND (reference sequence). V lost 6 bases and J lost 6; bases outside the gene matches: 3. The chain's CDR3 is CASSRQGGNSPLHF. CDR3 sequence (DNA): TGTGCCAGTAGCCGACAGGGGGGTAATTCACCCCTCCACTTT.

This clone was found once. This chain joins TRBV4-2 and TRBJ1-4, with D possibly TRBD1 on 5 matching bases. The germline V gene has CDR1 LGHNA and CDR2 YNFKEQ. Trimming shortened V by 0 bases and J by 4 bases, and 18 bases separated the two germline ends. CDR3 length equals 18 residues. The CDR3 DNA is TGTGCCAGCAGCCAAGATAGGAGAGGGGTCCTTAATAATGAAAAACTGTTTTTT. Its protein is CASSQDRRGVLNNEKLFF.

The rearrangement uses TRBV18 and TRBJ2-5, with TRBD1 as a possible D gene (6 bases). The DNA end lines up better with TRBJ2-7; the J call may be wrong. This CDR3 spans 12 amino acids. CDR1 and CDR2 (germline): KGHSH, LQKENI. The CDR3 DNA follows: TGTGCCAGCTCACCACGAGGGGGCGAGCAGTACTTC. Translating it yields CASSPRGGEQYF.

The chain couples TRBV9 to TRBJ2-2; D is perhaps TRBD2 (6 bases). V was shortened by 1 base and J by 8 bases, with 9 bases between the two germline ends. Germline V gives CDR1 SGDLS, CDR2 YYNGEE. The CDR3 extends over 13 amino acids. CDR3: CASSVRLAGELFF. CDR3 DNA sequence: TGTGCCAGCAGCGTACGGCTAGCGGGGGAGCTGTTTTTT.

CDR3 sequence: CASSDNREQYF. The CDR3 DNA follows: TGTGCCAGCAGTGACAACAGGGAGCAGTACTTC. This sequence joins TRBV6-1 and TRBJ2-7, with a tentative D call TRBD1 (5 bases). The CDR3 extends over 11 amino acids. CDR1 is MNHNS, CDR2 SASEGT, per germline. The V end lost 3 bases, the J end lost 7 bases, and 7 bases lay between the germline ends.

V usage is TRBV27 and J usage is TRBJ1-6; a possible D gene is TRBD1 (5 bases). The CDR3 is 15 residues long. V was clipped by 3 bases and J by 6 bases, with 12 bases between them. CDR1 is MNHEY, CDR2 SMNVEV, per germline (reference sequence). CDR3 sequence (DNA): TGTGCCAGCAGTTTCTCGCGGACACGTAATTCACCCCTCCACTTT. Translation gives CASSFSRTRNSPLHF.

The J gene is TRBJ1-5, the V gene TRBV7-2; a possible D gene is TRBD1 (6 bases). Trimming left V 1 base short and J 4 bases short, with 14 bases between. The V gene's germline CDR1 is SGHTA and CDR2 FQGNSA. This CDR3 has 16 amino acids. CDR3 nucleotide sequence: TGTGCCAGCAGCTTAGAGGGGGACAACTCGAATCAGCCCCAGCATTTT. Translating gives CASSLEGDNSNQPQHF.

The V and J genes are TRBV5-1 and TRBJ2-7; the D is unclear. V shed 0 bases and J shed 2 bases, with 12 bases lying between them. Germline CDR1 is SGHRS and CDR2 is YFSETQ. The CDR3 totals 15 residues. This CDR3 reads CASSLEPTNPYEQYF. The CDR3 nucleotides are TGCGCCAGCAGCTTGGAGCCCACCAACCCCTACGAGCAGTACTTC.

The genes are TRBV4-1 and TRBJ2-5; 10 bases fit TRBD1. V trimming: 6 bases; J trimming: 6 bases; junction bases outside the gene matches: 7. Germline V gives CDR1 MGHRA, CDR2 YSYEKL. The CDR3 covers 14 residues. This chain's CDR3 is CASSRDRGLQTQYF. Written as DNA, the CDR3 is TGCGCCAGCAGTCGGGACAGGGGACTACAGACCCAGTACTTC.

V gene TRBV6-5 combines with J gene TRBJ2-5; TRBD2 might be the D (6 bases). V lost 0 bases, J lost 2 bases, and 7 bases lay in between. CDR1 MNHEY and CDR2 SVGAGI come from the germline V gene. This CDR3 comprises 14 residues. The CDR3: CASSYSEGQETQYF. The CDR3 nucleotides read TGTGCCAGCAGTTACTCGGAGGGGCAAGAGACCCAGTACTTC.

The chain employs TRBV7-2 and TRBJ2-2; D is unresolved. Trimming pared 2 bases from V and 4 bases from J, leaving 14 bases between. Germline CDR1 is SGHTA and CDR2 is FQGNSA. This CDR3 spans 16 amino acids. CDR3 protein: CASSLFLGSVTGELFF. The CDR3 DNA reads TGTGCCAGCAGCTTATTTCTGGGGTCGGTCACCGGGGAGCTGTTTTTT.

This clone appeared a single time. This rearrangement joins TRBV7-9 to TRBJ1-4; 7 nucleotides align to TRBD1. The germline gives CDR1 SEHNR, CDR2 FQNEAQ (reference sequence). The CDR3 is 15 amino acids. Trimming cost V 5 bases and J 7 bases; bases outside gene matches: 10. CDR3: CASSSSGTAREKLFF. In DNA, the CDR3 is TGTGCCAGCAGCAGCTCCGGGACAGCTCGTGAAAAACTGTTTTTT.

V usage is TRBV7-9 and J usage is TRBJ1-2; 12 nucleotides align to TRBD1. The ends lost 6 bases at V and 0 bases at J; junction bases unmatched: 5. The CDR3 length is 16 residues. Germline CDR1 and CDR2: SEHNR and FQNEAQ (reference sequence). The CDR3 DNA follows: TGTGCCAGCAGACGCGGGACAGGGGGCGCTAACTATGGCTACACCTTC. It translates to CASRRGTGGANYGYTF.

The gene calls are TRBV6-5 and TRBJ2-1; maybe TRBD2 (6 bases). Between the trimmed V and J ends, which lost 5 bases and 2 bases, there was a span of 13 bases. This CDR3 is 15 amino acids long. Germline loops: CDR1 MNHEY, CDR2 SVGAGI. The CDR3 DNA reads TGTGCCAGCAGTGTTGAGCGGGCTGCCTACAATGAGCAGTTCTTC. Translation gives CASSVERAAYNEQFF.

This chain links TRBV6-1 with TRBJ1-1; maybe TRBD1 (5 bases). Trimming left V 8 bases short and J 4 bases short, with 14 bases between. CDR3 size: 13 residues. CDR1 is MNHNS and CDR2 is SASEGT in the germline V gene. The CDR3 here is CASYHPGGTEAFF. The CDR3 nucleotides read TGTGCCAGCTACCATCCCGGGGGCACTGAAGCTTTCTTT.

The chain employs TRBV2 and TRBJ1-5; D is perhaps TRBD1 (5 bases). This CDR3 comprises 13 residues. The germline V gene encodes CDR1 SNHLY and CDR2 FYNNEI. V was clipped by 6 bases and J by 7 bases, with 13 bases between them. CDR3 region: CASRSGRDQPQHF. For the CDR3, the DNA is TGTGCCAGCAGGAGCGGCCGGGACCAGCCCCAGCATTTT. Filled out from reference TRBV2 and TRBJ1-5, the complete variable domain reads EPEVTQTPSHQVTQMGQEVILRCVPISNHLYFYWYRQILGQKVEFLVSFYNNEISEKSEIFDDQFSVERPDGSNFTLKIRSTKLEDSAMYFCASRSGRDQPQHFGDGTRLSIL.

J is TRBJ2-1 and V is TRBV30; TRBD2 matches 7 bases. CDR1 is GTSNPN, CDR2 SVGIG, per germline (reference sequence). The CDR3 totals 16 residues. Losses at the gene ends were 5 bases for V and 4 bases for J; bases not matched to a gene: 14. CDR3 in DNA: TGTGCCTGGGGGAGGAGGGAGGGCCTTTATTACAATGAGCAGTTCTTC. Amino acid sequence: CAWGRREGLYYNEQFF.

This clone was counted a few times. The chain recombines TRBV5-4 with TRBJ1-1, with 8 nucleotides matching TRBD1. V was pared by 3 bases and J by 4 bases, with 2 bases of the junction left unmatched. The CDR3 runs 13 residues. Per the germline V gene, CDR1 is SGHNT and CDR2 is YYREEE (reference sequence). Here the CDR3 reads CASSSGQGTEAFF. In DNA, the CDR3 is TGTGCCAGCAGCTCCGGACAGGGCACTGAAGCTTTCTTT.